The present entry profiles one T cell receptor beta chain with its context. The authors ran the immunoSEQ assay, v3.0, at survey level. A target of roughly 35,000-50,000 T-cell genomes per sample was set for sequencing. Only in-frame clones appear in the TCRdb table, and some are missing; sequencing was by immunoSEQ multiplex PCR. This table holds around 32,000 clones, about 87% found once. The data belong to a study of long-term antiretroviral therapy in people with HIV. Sequenced here: unsorted PBMCs, sampled 3.2 years before starting antiretroviral therapy. The receptor was derived from a man aged 45-65 years with HIV.

For the CDR3, the DNA is TGTGCCAGCAGCTTAGGGGACAGGGAGGATGGCTACACCTTC. Its protein is CASSLGDREDGYTF. The chain employs TRBV7-9 and TRBJ1-2; TRBD1 aligns across 9 bases. V dropped 1 base and J dropped 6; count of bases not matched to a gene: 3. The CDR3 has 14 amino acids. Looked up from germline, CDR1 is SEHNR and CDR2 is FQNEAQ (reference sequence).